The clone carrying this TCR beta chain was counted a few times. Its matching antigen is unknown. The sample is drawn from a study of T cell repertoires in cytomegalovirus infection. About the study: Well-studied HLA-B-restricted epitopes and recently identified HLA-C-restricted epitopes of CMV were both used in the study. Based on public TCR beta signatures, there were indications of CMV infection and of a matching HLA type.

Findings of the study overall: CMV-specific TCR beta clonotypes restricted by HLA-C dominated the ex vivo response.

TCRdb passed the reads through MiXCR, listing each CDR3 protein once. The repertoire holds approximately 150,000 distinct CDR3 sequences, about 20% seen once, with about 25% in the top ten. Between the trimmed V and J ends, which lost 5 bases and 2 bases, there was a span of 10 bases. The length of the CDR3 is 13 residues. CDR1 is SGHVS, CDR2 FNYEAQ, per germline. Source: CD8+ T cells from cultured PBMCs, taken from culture after CMV antigen stimulation. The rearrangement links TRBV7-6 to TRBJ2-7; D perhaps matches TRBD1 (5 bases). The TCR originated in a human donor in good health (CMV status not recorded). Some clones in this sample may be carry-over from other donors' samples. In nucleotides, the CDR3 is TGTGCCAGCAGCGTACAGGAGACCTACGAGCAGTACTTC. Translating it yields CASSVQETYEQYF. Together with reference TRBV7-6 and TRBJ2-7, the CDR3 gives the full variable domain: GAGVSQSPRYKVTKRGQDVALRCDPISGHVSLYWYRQALGQGPEFLTYFNYEAQQDKSGLPNDRFSAERPEGSISTLTIQRTEQRDSAMYRCASSVQETYEQYFGPGTRLTVT.